One sample yielded the 11 T cell receptor beta chains listed below, sequenced in a study of blood T cell repertoires in COVID-19. Assay: immunoSEQ multiplex PCR; the TCRdb copy retains only in-frame clones and omits some. Altogether 30,000 to 40,000 clones are present, almost 90% being singletons, with the ten largest covering roughly an eighth. The specimen sequenced was peripheral blood. These receptors all come from a human donor with active COVID-19. The donor label of this sample is uncertain.

The chain employs TRBV12-3 or TRBV12-4 and TRBJ1-2, with D tentatively TRBD1 (6 bases). With 2 bases removed from V and 14 bases from J, the gap between germline ends came to 15 bases. This CDR3 comprises 12 residues. The CDR3 protein is CASSLTQGRWTF. CDR3 bases: TGTGCCAGCAGTTTAACACAGGGAAGATGGACCTTC.

The J gene is TRBJ1-5, the V gene TRBV2; 7 nucleotides match TRBD1. With V trimmed by 7 bases and J by 5 bases, 5 bases remained unmatched. The CDR3 loop spans 13 amino acids. Germline lookup yields CDR1 SNHLY and CDR2 FYNNEI. CDR3 bases: TGTGCCAGCACCCGACAGGGTTATCAGCCCCAGCATTTT. It translates to CASTRQGYQPQHF.

This chain links TRBV7-6 with TRBJ1-1; 8 bases are shared with TRBD1. With V trimmed by 8 bases and J by 6 bases, 2 bases remained unmatched. Germline CDR1 reads SGHVS; CDR2 reads FNYEAQ. This CDR3 has 11 amino acids. CDR3: CASLQGAEAFF. The CDR3 nucleotides are TGTGCCAGCCTACAGGGGGCTGAAGCTTTCTTT.

V usage is TRBV7-2 and J usage is TRBJ1-2; tentatively, D is TRBD1 (6 bases). With 1 base removed from V and 4 bases from J, the gap between germline ends came to 19 bases. This CDR3 spans 17 amino acids. Germline V gene data show CDR1 as SGHTA and CDR2 as FQGNSA. The CDR3 nucleotides are TGTGCCAGCAGCTTAGTAACGCAGATCAGGGGTAGCTATGGCTACACCTTC. This gives the protein CASSLVTQIRGSYGYTF.

There are a few counts of this clone. The CDR3 DNA reads as TGCAGTGCTAGTTGGGGGGGCCGCAATCAGCCCCAGCATTTT. Translation: CSASWGGRNQPQHF. The chain combines TRBV20-1 with TRBJ1-5, with D perhaps matching TRBD1 (6 bases). V lost 3 bases and J 2 bases, leaving 11 bases between the germline ends. The CDR3 contains 14 residues. Per germline, CDR1 DFQATT and CDR2 SNEGSKA (reference sequence).

This clone was counted once. The chain is built from TRBV29-1 and TRBJ1-1; D is unresolved. CDR3 length: 12 residues. V lost 6 bases and J 4 bases, leaving 12 bases between the germline ends. Germline CDR1 reads SQVTM; CDR2 reads ANQGSEA. The CDR3 loop reads CSVPRRSTEAFF. CDR3 sequence (DNA): TGCAGCGTCCCCCGACGGAGCACTGAAGCTTTCTTT.

This chain uses TRBV13 with TRBJ2-5, with 8 bases lining up with TRBD2. The CDR3 length is 17 residues. V shed 5 bases, J shed 1 base, and the junction held 12 bases outside the gene matches. CDR1 is PRHDT and CDR2 is FYEKMQ in the germline V gene (reference sequence). The CDR3 loop is CASSPGRTGGLQETQYF. In DNA form, the CDR3 reads TGTGCCAGCAGCCCAGGGCGGACGGGGGGGCTCCAAGAGACCCAGTACTTC.

The V gene is TRBV24-1, the J gene TRBJ2-7; 11 positions agree with TRBD1. The V and J ends lost 3 bases and 5 bases, in that order; junction bases with no gene match: 8. The CDR3 length is 16 residues. The germline CDR1 and CDR2 sequences are KGHDR and SFDVKD. The CDR3 DNA reads TGTGCCACCAGTGATCCTACGGGACAGGGGGACCACGAGCAGTACTTC. Amino acids: CATSDPTGQGDHEQYF.

Turning to this clone: Additional DNA sequences in this sample encode the identical CDR3. This chain uses TRBV4-2 with TRBJ2-2, with a tentative D call TRBD2 (6 bases). Per the germline V gene, CDR1 is LGHNA and CDR2 is YNFKEQ. The CDR3 contains 16 residues. V was trimmed by 4 bases and J by 5 bases, leaving 17 bases between them. The CDR3 here is CASSPVAGLSTGELFF. The CDR3 DNA reads TGTGCCAGCAGCCCGGTCGCGGGGCTTAGTACCGGGGAGCTGTTTTTT.

The chain carries TRBV7-2 and TRBJ2-1, with 11 bases matching TRBD2. The germline gives CDR1 SGHTA, CDR2 FQGNSA. V lost 1 base, J lost 8 bases, and 7 bases stayed unmatched. CDR3 size: 16 residues. The CDR3 DNA follows: TGTGCCAGCAGCTTAGAGGGGACTAGCGGACGTTATGAGCAGTTCTTC. Translating gives CASSLEGTSGRYEQFF.

V gene TRBV25-1 combines with J gene TRBJ1-5; TRBD1 matches at 7 bases. This CDR3 has 14 residues. Germline V gene sequence: CDR1 MGHDK, CDR2 SYGVNS. After removal of 6 bases from V and 4 bases from J, the junction contained 6 bases not matched to a gene. The CDR3 sequence is CASRQTGRNQPQHF. For the CDR3, the DNA is TGTGCCAGCAGGCAGACAGGGAGGAATCAGCCCCAGCATTTT. Variable domain in full (rest from reference TRBV25-1 and TRBJ1-5): EADIYQTPRYLVIGTGKKITLECSQTMGHDKMYWYQQDPGMELHLIHYSYGVNSTEKGDLSSESTVSRIRTEHFPLTLESARPSHTSQYLCASRQTGRNQPQHFGDGTRLSIL.